This TCR beta chain is drawn from a study of CD8+ T cells in alopecia areata. The study, taken as a whole, reports: Scalp sequencing captures resident alphabeta T cells of normal skin too. More clonal than normal scalp was lesional scalp, particularly alopecia totalis/universalis. Among patients, TCR sharing was less clear than in mice, a difference possibly due in part to HLA diversity in the patient population.

In regard to this clone: No antigen is known for it.

Starting from PBMCs, sorting isolated CD4+ and CD8+ T cells. Once RNA had been extracted, it was reverse transcribed into cDNA to act as the sequencing template. Profiled with immunoSEQ multiplex PCR; TCRdb holds only in-frame clones, not every one. The profile covers around 150,000 clones, with about three fifths appearing a single time and about 40% taken by the ten largest. The V gene's germline CDR1 is SQVTM and CDR2 ANQGSEA. V lost 7 bases to trimming and J lost 3 bases; unmatched junction nucleotides: 8. This CDR3 region has 14 residues. The clonotype originates from a human donor in good health. The gene calls are TRBV29-1 and TRBJ2-7; 11 bases line up with TRBD1. The sequenced sample consisted of CD8+ T cells sorted from blood. The CDR3 DNA sequence: TGCAGCGCCGGACAGGGGGCTTGGGGCTACGAGCAGTACTTC. Amino acids: CSAGQGAWGYEQYF.